A single sample gave rise to the 18 T cell receptor beta chains below, sequenced in a study of T cells expressing NK-cell markers. After re-calling the 5' RACE reads, TCRdb lists one entry per CDR3 protein, DNA absent. Found here are about 460,000 distinct CDR3 sequences; the top ten clones hold more than 1.4%. The sequencing input was blood T cells: a sorted CD56 or NKG2C T cell subset, CD4+ or CD8+ T cells, or bulk PBMC T cells (not recorded which). The source is a woman aged 45-65 years in good health.

CDR3 sequence: CASSLISANSPLHF. This chain uses TRBV28 with TRBJ1-6. The CDR3 has 14 amino acids. Per germline, CDR1 MDHEN and CDR2 SYDVKM.

The V call is TRBV7-7, the J call TRBJ2-5; TCRdb selects TRBD2, and the lack of DNA leaves this call unchecked. Germline CDR1 reads SSHAT; CDR2 reads FNYEAQ (reference sequence). The CDR3 spans 13 residues. The CDR3 sequence: CASSPLVAETQYF.

The gene calls are TRBV12-3 or TRBV12-4 and TRBJ2-5; TCRdb outputs TRBD1, but without DNA this stays unchecked. The CDR3 length is 14 residues. The CDR3 is CASSLRQGQETQYF.

The chain has TRBV5-4 and TRBJ1-6; TCRdb names TRBD1, which stays unverified in the absence of DNA. Germline loops: CDR1 SGHNT, CDR2 YYREEE (reference sequence). The CDR3 has 15 amino acids. The CDR3 region is CASSLPGVRDSPLHF.

CDR3 sequence reads: CASRGPLLGEQFF. The genes are TRBV6-2 or TRBV6-3 and TRBJ2-1; TCRdb returns TRBD2, unconfirmable since there is no DNA. Germline V gene sequence: CDR1 MNHEY, CDR2 SVGEGT. The CDR3 length is 13 residues.

The J gene is TRBJ1-1, the V gene TRBV6-2 or TRBV6-3; TCRdb indicates TRBD1, and absent DNA this call remains unverified. The V gene's germline CDR1 is MNHEY and CDR2 SVGEGT. The CDR3 consists of 14 residues. The CDR3 region is CASSYLLGDTEAFF.

The chain is built from TRBV12-3 or TRBV12-4 and TRBJ1-1; TCRdb gives TRBD1 as the D gene, but with no DNA this cannot be confirmed. The CDR3 is 11 amino acids. The CDR3 loop reads CASSTDRYHFF.

CDR3 amino acids: CASSLGQGHSNEQFF. The V gene is TRBV7-6, the J gene TRBJ2-1; TCRdb's D call of TRBD2 is untestable without DNA. The germline V gene has CDR1 SGHVS and CDR2 FNYEAQ. This CDR3 has 15 residues. Supplemented by reference TRBV7-6 and TRBJ2-1, the full variable domain reads GAGVSQSPRYKVTKRGQDVALRCDPISGHVSLYWYRQALGQGPEFLTYFNYEAQQDKSGLPNDRFSAERPEGSISTLTIQRTEQRDSAMYRCASSLGQGHSNEQFFGPGTRLTVL.

This chain connects TRBV12-3 or TRBV12-4 to TRBJ2-3; absent DNA, TCRdb's TRBD2 call cannot be checked. There are 13 residues in the CDR3. The chain's CDR3 is CASSRLQGGKQYF.

The chain couples TRBV30 to TRBJ1-2. The CDR3 is 14 residues long. Per the germline V gene, CDR1 is GTSNPN and CDR2 is SVGIG (reference sequence). This chain's CDR3 is CAWGRGGIDYGYTF.

The rearrangement links TRBV29-1 to TRBJ1-1; the TCRdb call, TRBD1, lacks DNA for checking. Germline lookup yields CDR1 SQVTM and CDR2 ANQGSEA. The CDR3 consists of 11 residues. The CDR3 sequence: CSAFRDSKAFF.

The chain employs TRBV2 and TRBJ2-1; TCRdb lists TRBD1, though no DNA is available to test this call. Germline lookup yields CDR1 SNHLY and CDR2 FYNNEI. This CDR3 has 12 amino acids. CDR3 sequence: CASGRGAGEQFF.

The chain is built from TRBV7-8 and TRBJ1-1; the TCRdb call, TRBD1, lacks DNA for checking. The CDR3 runs 13 residues. Germline values: CDR1 SGHVS, CDR2 FQNEAQ. The CDR3 spells CASGVRVVTEAFF.

J is TRBJ1-4 and V is TRBV12-3 or TRBV12-4; TCRdb returns TRBD1, unconfirmable since there is no DNA. The CDR3 sequence is 16 residues long. The CDR3 reads CASSPGTGNHNEKLFF.

The gene calls are TRBV12-3 or TRBV12-4 and TRBJ2-5; TCRdb names TRBD2, which stays unverified in the absence of DNA. The CDR3 has 15 residues. The CDR3 is CASSLPGLPGETQYF.

V and J are TRBV3-1 and TRBJ2-3; TCRdb indicates TRBD2, and absent DNA this call remains unverified. Germline CDR1 is LGHDT and CDR2 is YNNKEL (reference sequence). CDR3 length: 16 residues. The CDR3 is CASSQDTWRDADTQYF.

J is TRBJ1-2 and V is TRBV5-1; TCRdb selects TRBD1, and the lack of DNA leaves this call unchecked. Germline assignment: CDR1 SGHRS and CDR2 YFSETQ. The CDR3 has 18 residues. The CDR3 spells CASSLDGGISSSSYGYTF.

V and J are TRBV12-3 or TRBV12-4 and TRBJ1-3. The CDR3 sequence is 14 residues long. The CDR3 here is CASSHSFSGNTIYF.